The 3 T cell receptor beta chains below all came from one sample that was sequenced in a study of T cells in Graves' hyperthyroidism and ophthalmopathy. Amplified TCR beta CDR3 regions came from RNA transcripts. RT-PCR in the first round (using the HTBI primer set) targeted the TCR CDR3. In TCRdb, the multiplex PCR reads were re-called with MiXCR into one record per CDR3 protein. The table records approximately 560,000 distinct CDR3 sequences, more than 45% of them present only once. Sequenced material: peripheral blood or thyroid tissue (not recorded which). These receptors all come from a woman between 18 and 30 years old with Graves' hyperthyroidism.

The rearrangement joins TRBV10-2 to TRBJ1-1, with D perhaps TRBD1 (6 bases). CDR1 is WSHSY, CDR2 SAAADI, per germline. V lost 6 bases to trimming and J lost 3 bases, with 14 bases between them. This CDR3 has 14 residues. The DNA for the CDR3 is TGCGCCAGCAGATACGGAAACAGGGACACTGAAGCTTTCTTT. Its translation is CASRYGNRDTEAFF.

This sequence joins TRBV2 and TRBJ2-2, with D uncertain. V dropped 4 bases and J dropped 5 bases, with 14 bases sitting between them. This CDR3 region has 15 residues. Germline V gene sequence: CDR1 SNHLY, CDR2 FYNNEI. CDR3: CASSATTSRTGELFF. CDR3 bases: TGTGCCAGCAGTGCGACGACTTCGAGAACCGGGGAGCTGTTTTTT.

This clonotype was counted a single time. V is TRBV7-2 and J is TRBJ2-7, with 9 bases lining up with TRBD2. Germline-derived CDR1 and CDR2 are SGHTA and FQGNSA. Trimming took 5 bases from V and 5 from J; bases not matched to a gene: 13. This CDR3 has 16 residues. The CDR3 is CASSARGGLAHNEQYF. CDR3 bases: TGTGCCAGCAGCGCCCGTGGGGGACTAGCACACAACGAGCAGTACTTC.